The 15 T cell receptor beta chains below all came from one sample that was sequenced in a study of T cell responses to AZD1222 COVID-19 vaccine (dated by TCRdb to the early 2020s). The library came from the immunoSEQ multiplex PCR assay. Imported from immuneACCESS, the table was reduced by TCRdb to in-frame sequences with V and J called. These copies leave out some clones; in studies compared against another copy, an unresolved V gene accounts for under half, and the cause of the remainder is not known. The sample yields roughly 130,000 clones; around 84% were counted once. The ten largest account for about 12% of the sample. This specimen's time point label, per the study, means: baseline before first vaccination. This sample comprised peripheral blood, obtained on day 0 of AZD1222 vaccination. These receptors were taken from an adult in good health.

V is TRBV3-1 (or the pseudogene TRBV3-2) and J is TRBJ1-2; TRBD1 matches at 7 bases. The CDR3 totals 15 residues. J gave up 2 bases and V 5 bases, and 8 bases lay outside the gene matches. Germline V gene sequence: CDR1 LGHDT, CDR2 YNNKEL (reference sequence). In nucleotides, the CDR3 is TGTGCCAGCAGCTATTACAGGGGCGCCAACTATGGCTACACCTTC. The encoded protein is CASSYYRGANYGYTF.

The V call is TRBV6-5, the J call TRBJ2-2, with 9 bases fitting TRBD1. This CDR3 region has 14 residues. Germline V gives CDR1 MNHEY, CDR2 SVGAGI. J was trimmed by 5 bases and V by 4 bases; bases with no gene match: 2. The chain's CDR3 is CASSSGQGTGELFF. The CDR3, as DNA: TGTGCCAGCAGTTCCGGACAGGGGACCGGGGAGCTGTTTTTT.

This chain links TRBV12-3 or TRBV12-4 with TRBJ1-3; D gene uncertain. Trimming took 3 bases from V and 8 from J, leaving 8 bases between them. This CDR3 comprises 12 residues. CDR3 protein: CASSFGADTIYF. The CDR3 nucleotides read TGTGCCAGCAGTTTTGGCGCGGACACCATATATTTT.

The chain uses TRBV3-1 (or the pseudogene TRBV3-2) and TRBJ1-2; D is ambiguous. V dropped 0 bases and J dropped 2 bases, with 7 bases sitting between them. The CDR3 contains 14 residues. Germline V gene sequence: CDR1 LGHDT, CDR2 YNNKEL (reference sequence). This CDR3 is CASSQDTTNYGYTF. The DNA of the CDR3 is TGTGCCAGCAGCCAAGATACGACGAACTATGGCTACACCTTC.

This rearrangement joins TRBV14 to TRBJ2-7, with D perhaps matching TRBD1 or TRBD2 (5 bases each). Germline CDR1 SGHDN, CDR2 FVKESK. The V gene lost 0 bases and the J gene lost 4 bases, with 13 bases spanning the gap. The length of the CDR3 is 15 residues. CDR3 loop: CASSQDRGRSYEQYF. In DNA, the CDR3 is TGTGCCAGCAGCCAAGATCGGGGCAGGAGTTACGAGCAGTACTTC. The variable domain in full, completed from reference TRBV14 and TRBJ2-7, reads EAGVTQFPSHSVIEKGQTVTLRCDPISGHDNLYWYRRVMGKEIKFLLHFVKESKQDESGMPNNRFLAERTGGTYSTLKVQPAELEDSGVYFCASSQDRGRSYEQYFGPGTRLTVT.

This clone was counted between two and nine times. The V gene is TRBV6-4, the J gene TRBJ2-3; 13 bases are a match to TRBD2. After removal of 2 bases from V and 4 bases from J, the junction contained 0 bases not matched to a gene. The germline gives CDR1 MRHNA, CDR2 SNTAGT. The CDR3 spans 15 residues. The CDR3, as DNA: TGTGCCAGCAGTGACACTAGCGGGGGGGCAGATACGCAGTATTTT. It is translated as CASSDTSGGADTQYF.

This chain joins TRBV7-2 and TRBJ2-5; 8 positions match TRBD2. The CDR3 extends over 16 amino acids. Germline V gene data show CDR1 as SGHTA and CDR2 as FQGNSA. V was clipped by 1 base and J by 2 bases; unmatched bases: 6. The CDR3 sequence is CASSLGAGAGQETQYF. The CDR3 DNA reads TGTGCCAGCAGCTTAGGAGCGGGGGCCGGACAAGAGACCCAGTACTTC.

This clone appeared a single time. This chain uses TRBV13 with TRBJ2-1, with 7 nucleotides matching TRBD2. The CDR3 runs to 15 residues. The trim removed 2 bases at V and 10 bases at J, leaving 11 bases unmatched. The V gene's germline CDR1 is PRHDT and CDR2 FYEKMQ (reference sequence). CDR3 coding DNA: TGTGCCAGCAGCTTATGGACTAGTGGGGTTGGGGAGCAGTTCTTC. Protein product: CASSLWTSGVGEQFF.

J is TRBJ1-5 and V is TRBV4-3, with D unclear. Germline V gene lookup returns CDR1 LGHNA and CDR2 YSLEER. Trimming pared 0 bases from V and 0 bases from J, leaving 9 bases between. The CDR3 contains 16 residues. The CDR3 region is CASSQEYTYSNQPQHF. The CDR3 coding sequence is TGCGCCAGCAGCCAAGAGTATACTTATAGCAATCAGCCCCAGCATTTT.

This rearrangement joins TRBV27 to TRBJ1-2; D uncertain. The CDR3 length is 14 residues. CDR1 is MNHEY, CDR2 SMNVEV, per germline (reference sequence). V was trimmed by 0 bases and J by 5 bases, leaving 10 bases between them. CDR3 protein: CASSLSGRNYGYTF. The CDR3, as DNA: TGTGCCAGCAGTTTATCGGGCAGGAATTATGGCTACACCTTC.

The genes are TRBV4-1 and TRBJ2-7, with 11 bases that match TRBD2. This CDR3 contains 15 residues. The junction had 6 bases not matched to a gene; V was cut back by 4 bases and J by 4 bases. CDR1 is MGHRA, CDR2 YSYEKL, per germline. The CDR3 spells CASSRTSGGAYEQYF. The CDR3 bases are TGCGCCAGCAGCCGTACTAGCGGGGGTGCTTACGAGCAGTACTTC.

J is TRBJ2-7 and V is TRBV28, with 9 bases matching TRBD1. There are 16 residues in the CDR3. V was pared by 3 bases and J by 9 bases, with 15 bases of the junction left unmatched. Germline V lookup: CDR1 MDHEN, CDR2 SYDVKM. For the CDR3, the DNA is TGTGCCAGCAGTTTTTCTACAGGGGGCGCAACTTCGGGGCAGTACTTC. Encoded protein: CASSFSTGGATSGQYF.

In DNA form, the CDR3 reads TGTGCCAGCAGTTCGGACAGACTTGAAAAACTGTTTTTT. The encoded protein is CASSSDRLEKLFF. This chain uses TRBV7-2 with TRBJ1-4, with D possibly TRBD1 on 6 matching bases. The CDR3 spans 13 residues. Germline V gene sequence: CDR1 SGHTA, CDR2 FQGNSA. V lost 6 bases, J lost 7 bases, and 12 bases lay in between.

This clone was counted once. V is TRBV29-1 and J is TRBJ2-4, with a weak D call TRBD1 (5 bases). Trimming removed 0 bases at V and 12 bases at J, with 9 bases between. The germline V gene encodes CDR1 SQVTM and CDR2 ANQGSEA. This CDR3 contains 11 residues. The CDR3 reads CSVEERGNQYF. The CDR3 nucleotides are TGCAGCGTTGAAGAAAGGGGAAATCAGTACTTC.

This rearrangement joins TRBV27 to TRBJ2-1, with 8 bases aligning to TRBD2. V was clipped by 6 bases and J by 7 bases; unmatched bases: 8. CDR3 size: 14 residues. Per germline, CDR1 MNHEY and CDR2 SMNVEV (reference sequence). The CDR3 DNA reads TGTGCCAGCAGCTTTCAGCGGGAGTGGAATGAGCAGTTCTTC. It translates to CASSFQREWNEQFF.